This is a list of T cell receptor beta chains from one sample in a study of cytomegalovirus exposure and HLA in healthy donors. TCRdb's copy holds only in-frame clones and misses some; the assay was immunoSEQ multiplex PCR. The sample includes over 65,000 clones. Specimen: PBMCs. These receptors came from a woman in her thirties in good health and CMV-seronegative. CDR3s include the opening cysteine and the closing phenylalanine or tryptophan. The order of the fields is J gene, D gene, V gene, CDR3 protein, CDR3 DNA. D genes are given only for firm matches.

TRBJ1-4 TRBD1 TRBV18 CASSPGHQGVLDEKLFF TGTGCCAGCTCACCTGGACACCAGGGGGTTCTTGATGAAAAACTGTTTTTT
TRBJ2-7 - TRBV7-9 CASSLDGPEQYF TGTGCCAGCAGCTTAGATGGGCCCGAGCAGTACTTC
TRBJ2-2 - TRBV10-2 CASSEINTGELFF TGCGCCAGCAGTGAAATAAACACCGGGGAGCTGTTTTTT
TRBJ1-1 TRBD1 TRBV11-2 CASSDRTGNTEAFF TGTGCCAGCAGCGACCGGACAGGGAACACTGAAGCTTTCTTT
TRBJ2-2 - TRBV6-1 CASSYSTGELFF TGTGCCAGCAGCTACAGCACCGGGGAGCTGTTTTTT
TRBJ1-4 - TRBV7-9 CASSRTGTRNEKLFF TGTGCCAGCAGCCGAACAGGGACAAGGAATGAAAAACTGTTTTTT
TRBJ2-6 - TRBV30 CAWKLSGANVLTF TGTGCCTGGAAGTTGAGTGGGGCCAACGTCCTGACTTTC
TRBJ1-1 - TRBV30 CAWRLRGETEAFF TGTGCCTGGAGGCTAAGGGGTGAAACTGAAGCTTTCTTT
TRBJ2-5 TRBD1 TRBV18 CASSATGGQETQYF TGTGCCAGCTCAGCGACAGGGGGCCAAGAGACCCAGTACTTC
TRBJ1-5 TRBD1 TRBV9 CPKGADNQPQHF TGCCCTAAGGGGGCAGACAATCAGCCCCAGCATTTT
TRBJ2-7 - TRBV11-2 CASSLRGEQYF TGTGCCAGCAGCCTTCGGGGCGAGCAGTACTTC
TRBJ1-5 - TRBV6-6 CASSHLSSGNQPQHF TGTGCCAGCAGCCATCTATCTTCCGGCAATCAGCCCCAGCATTTT
TRBJ1-1 - TRBV19 CASKADSKNTEAFF TGTGCCAGCAAAGCGGACAGTAAGAACACTGAAGCTTTCTTT
TRBJ2-5 TRBD2 TRBV30 CAWRPGLADQETQYF TGTGCCTGGAGGCCAGGACTAGCGGACCAAGAGACCCAGTACTTC
TRBJ2-7 TRBD1 TRBV19 CASSIDGTGIYEQYF TGTGCCAGTAGTATAGACGGGACAGGGATCTACGAGCAGTACTTC
TRBJ2-3 TRBD2 TRBV18 CASSLYSGGSTDKQYF TGTGCCAGCTCACTGTATAGCGGGGGGAGCACAGATAAGCAGTATTTT